This T cell receptor (beta chain) was observed in a study of cytomegalovirus exposure and HLA in healthy donors. The overall study: Prior work identified 95 million to 120 million unique TCR beta sequences in some 200 million T cells.

Study-level points and caveats: TCR beta chain V- and J-gene trimming was linked, in a later analysis, to a missense variant in DCLRE1C.

Turning to this clone: Antigen unknown.

Germline V gives CDR1 SGHDT, CDR2 YYEEEE. V shed 5 bases, J shed 3 bases, and the junction held 9 bases outside the gene matches. The CDR3 consists of 15 residues. The PCR made use of 60 Vbeta and 13 Jbeta primers. Authors' analysis steps: A later analysis counted approximately 88 million unique TCR beta chains, 9.5 million to 12 million shared. The assay was immunoSEQ multiplex PCR, and TCRdb's table has in-frame clones only and misses some. V and J calls plus clone size are reproduced from that table; the DNA served to infer D and trimming. The data show 150,000 or so clones, about 80% seen once. Samples came from healthy bone marrow donors.

Material: PBMCs. This sequence was found in a man aged 25 to 45 in good health and CMV-seropositive. The chain recombines TRBV5-6 with TRBJ2-7, with 9 bases fitting TRBD1. CDR3 sequence: CASSSVPGQGYEQYF. The DNA of the CDR3 is TGTGCCAGCAGTTCCGTTCCGGGACAGGGCTACGAGCAGTACTTC.